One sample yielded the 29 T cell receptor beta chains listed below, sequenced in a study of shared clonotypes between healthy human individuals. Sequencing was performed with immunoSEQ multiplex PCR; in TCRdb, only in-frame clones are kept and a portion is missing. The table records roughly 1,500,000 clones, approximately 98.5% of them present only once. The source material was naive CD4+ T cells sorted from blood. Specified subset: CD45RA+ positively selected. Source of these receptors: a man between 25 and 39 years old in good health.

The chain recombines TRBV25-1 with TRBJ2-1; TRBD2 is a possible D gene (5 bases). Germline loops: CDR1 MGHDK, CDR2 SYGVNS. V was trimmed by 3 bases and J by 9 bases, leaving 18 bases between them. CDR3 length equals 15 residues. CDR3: CASSDSSGANFEQFF. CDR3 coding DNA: TGTGCCAGCAGTGACTCCAGCGGAGCTAACTTTGAGCAGTTCTTC.

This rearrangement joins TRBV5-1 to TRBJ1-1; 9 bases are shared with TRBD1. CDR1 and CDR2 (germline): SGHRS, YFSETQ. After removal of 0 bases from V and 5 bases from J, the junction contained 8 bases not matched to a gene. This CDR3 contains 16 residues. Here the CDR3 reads CASSLAGTGKRTEAFF. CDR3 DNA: TGCGCCAGCAGCTTGGCCGGGACAGGGAAGCGGACTGAAGCTTTCTTT.

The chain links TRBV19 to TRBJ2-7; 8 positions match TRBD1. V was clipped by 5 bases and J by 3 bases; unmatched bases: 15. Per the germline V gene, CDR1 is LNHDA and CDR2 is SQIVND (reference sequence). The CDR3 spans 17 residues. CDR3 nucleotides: TGTGCCAGTAGTCTCGGACAGGGATCTTCTGGTCTCTACGAGCAGTACTTC. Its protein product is CASSLGQGSSGLYEQYF.

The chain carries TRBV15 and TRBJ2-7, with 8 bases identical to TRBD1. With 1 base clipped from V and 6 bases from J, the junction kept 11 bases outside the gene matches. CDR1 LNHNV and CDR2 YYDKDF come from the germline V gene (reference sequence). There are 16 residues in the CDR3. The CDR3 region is CATSRGSLPGQGEQYF. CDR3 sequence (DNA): TGTGCCACCAGCAGAGGATCCCTCCCCGGACAGGGCGAGCAGTACTTC.

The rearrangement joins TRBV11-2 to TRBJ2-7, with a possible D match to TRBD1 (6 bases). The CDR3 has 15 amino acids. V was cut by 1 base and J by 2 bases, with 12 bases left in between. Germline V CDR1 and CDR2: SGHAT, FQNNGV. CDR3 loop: CASSLGGTITYEQYF. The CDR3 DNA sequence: TGTGCCAGCAGCTTAGGGGGGACAATAACCTACGAGCAGTACTTC.

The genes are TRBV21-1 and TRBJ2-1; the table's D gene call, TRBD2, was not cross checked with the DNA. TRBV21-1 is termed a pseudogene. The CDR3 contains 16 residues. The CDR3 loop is CASSKDRLVYYNEQFF. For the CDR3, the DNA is TGTGCCAGCAGCAAAGATCGACTAGTATACTACAATGAGCAGTTCTTC.

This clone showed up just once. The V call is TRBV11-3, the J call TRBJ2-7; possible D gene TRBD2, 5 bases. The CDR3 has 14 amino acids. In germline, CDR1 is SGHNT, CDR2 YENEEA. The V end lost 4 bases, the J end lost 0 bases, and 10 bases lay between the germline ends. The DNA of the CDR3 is TGTGCCAGCAGCTCACTCAGCGGCTCCTACGAGCAGTACTTC. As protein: CASSSLSGSYEQYF. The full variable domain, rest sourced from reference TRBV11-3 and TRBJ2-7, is EAGVVQSPRYKIIEKKQPVAFWCNPISGHNTLYWYLQNLGQGPELLIRYENEEAVDDSQLPKDRFSAERLKGVDSTLKIQPAELGDSAVYLCASSSLSGSYEQYFGPGTRLTVT.

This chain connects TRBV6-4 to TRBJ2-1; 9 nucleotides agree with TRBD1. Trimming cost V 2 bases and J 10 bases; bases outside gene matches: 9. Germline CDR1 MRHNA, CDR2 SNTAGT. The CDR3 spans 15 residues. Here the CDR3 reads CASSDRDRVLREQFF. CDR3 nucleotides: TGTGCCAGCAGTGACAGGGACAGGGTATTACGGGAGCAGTTCTTC.

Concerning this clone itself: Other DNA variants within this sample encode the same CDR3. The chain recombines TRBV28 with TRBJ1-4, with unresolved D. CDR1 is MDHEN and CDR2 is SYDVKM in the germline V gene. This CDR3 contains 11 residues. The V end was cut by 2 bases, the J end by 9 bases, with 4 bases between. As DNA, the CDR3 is TGTGCCAGCAGTTTAACCCAAAAACTGTTTTTT. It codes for CASSLTQKLFF.

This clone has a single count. CDR3 in amino acids: CASSADPSGNTIYF. In DNA form, the CDR3 reads TGTGCCAGCAGTGCGGACCCTTCTGGAAACACCATATATTTT. The chain uses TRBV25-1 and TRBJ1-3; D uncertain. This CDR3 has 14 residues. Per the germline V gene, CDR1 is MGHDK and CDR2 is SYGVNS. The germline V and J ends were trimmed by 4 bases and 1 base, with 8 bases remaining between them.

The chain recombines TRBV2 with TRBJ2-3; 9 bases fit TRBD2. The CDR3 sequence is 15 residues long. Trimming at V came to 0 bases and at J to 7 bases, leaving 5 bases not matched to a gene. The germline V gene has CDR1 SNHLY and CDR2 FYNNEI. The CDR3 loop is CASSEAGGRANTQYF. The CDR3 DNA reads TGTGCCAGCAGTGAAGCTGGCGGGAGGGCGAATACGCAGTATTTT. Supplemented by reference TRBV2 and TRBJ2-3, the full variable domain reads EPEVTQTPSHQVTQMGQEVILRCVPISNHLYFYWYRQILGQKVEFLVSFYNNEISEKSEIFDDQFSVERPDGSNFTLKIRSTKLEDSAMYFCASSEAGGRANTQYFGPGTRLTVL.

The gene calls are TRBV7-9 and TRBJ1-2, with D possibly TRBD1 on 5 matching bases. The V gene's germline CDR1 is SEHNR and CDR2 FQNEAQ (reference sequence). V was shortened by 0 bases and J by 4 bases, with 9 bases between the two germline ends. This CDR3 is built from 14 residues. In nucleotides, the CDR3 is TGTGCCAGCAGCTTAGCCCCCGGGACCTATGGCTACACCTTC. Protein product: CASSLAPGTYGYTF.

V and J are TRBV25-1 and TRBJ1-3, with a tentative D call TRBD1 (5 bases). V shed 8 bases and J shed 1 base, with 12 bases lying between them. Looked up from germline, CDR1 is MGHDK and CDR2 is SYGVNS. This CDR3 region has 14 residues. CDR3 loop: CASATGFSGNTIYF. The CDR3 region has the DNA TGTGCCAGCGCTACAGGCTTTTCTGGAAACACCATATATTTT.

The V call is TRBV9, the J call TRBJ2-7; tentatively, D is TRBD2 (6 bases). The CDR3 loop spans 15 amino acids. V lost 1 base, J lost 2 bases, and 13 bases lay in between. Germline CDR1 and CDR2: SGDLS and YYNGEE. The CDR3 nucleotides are TGTGCCAGCAGCGTATTACCAGCGGGCACCTACGAGCAGTACTTC. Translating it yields CASSVLPAGTYEQYF.

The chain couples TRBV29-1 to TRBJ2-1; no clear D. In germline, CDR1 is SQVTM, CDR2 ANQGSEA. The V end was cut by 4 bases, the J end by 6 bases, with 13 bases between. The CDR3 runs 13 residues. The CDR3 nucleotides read TGCAGCGTTGTGCAGGTCCCTCTCAATGAGCAGTTCTTC. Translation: CSVVQVPLNEQFF.

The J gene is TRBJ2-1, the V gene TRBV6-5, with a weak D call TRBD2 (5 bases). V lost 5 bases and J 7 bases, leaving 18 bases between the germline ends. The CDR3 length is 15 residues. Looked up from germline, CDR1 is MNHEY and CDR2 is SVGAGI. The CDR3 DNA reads TGTGCCAGCAGTACCCCCCGCACCACTAGGAATGAGCAGTTCTTC. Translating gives CASSTPRTTRNEQFF.

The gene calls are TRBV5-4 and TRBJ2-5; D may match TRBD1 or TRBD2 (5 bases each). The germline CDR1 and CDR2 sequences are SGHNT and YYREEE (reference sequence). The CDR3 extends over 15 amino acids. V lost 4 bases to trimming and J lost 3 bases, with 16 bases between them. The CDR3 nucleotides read TGTGCCAGCAGCCCCCCTTCTGGGGGTGAAGAGACCCAGTACTTC. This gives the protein CASSPPSGGEETQYF.

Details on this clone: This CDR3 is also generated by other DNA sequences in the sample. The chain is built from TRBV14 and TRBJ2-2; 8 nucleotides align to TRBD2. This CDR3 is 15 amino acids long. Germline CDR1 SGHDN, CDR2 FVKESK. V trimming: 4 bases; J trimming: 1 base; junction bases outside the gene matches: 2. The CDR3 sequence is CASSPGTRNTGELFF. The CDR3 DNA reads TGTGCCAGCAGCCCCGGGACTAGGAACACCGGGGAGCTGTTTTTT.

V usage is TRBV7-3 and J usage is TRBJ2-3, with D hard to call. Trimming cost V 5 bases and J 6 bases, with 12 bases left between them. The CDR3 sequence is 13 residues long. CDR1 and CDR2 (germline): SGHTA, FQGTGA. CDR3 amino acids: CASSRYDEDTQYF. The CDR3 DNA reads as TGTGCCAGCAGCCGTTACGACGAGGATACGCAGTATTTT.

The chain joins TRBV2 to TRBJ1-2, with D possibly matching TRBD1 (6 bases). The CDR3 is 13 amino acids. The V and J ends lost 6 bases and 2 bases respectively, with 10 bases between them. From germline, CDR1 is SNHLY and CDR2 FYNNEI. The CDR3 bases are TGTGCCAGCAGGACAACAGGGAACTATGGCTACACCTTC. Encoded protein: CASRTTGNYGYTF.

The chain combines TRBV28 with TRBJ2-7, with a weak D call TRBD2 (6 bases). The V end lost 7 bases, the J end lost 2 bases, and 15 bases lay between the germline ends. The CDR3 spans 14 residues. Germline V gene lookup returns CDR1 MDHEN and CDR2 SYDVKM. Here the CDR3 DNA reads TGTGCCAGCAACCCCGGGACTGTGACCTACGAGCAGTACTTC. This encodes CASNPGTVTYEQYF.

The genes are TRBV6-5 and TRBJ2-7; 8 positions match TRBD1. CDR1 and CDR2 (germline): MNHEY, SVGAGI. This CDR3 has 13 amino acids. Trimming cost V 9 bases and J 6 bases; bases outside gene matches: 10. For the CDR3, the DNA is TGTGCCAGGCAGAGACAGGGGATTTCCGAGCAGTACTTC. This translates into CARQRQGISEQYF.

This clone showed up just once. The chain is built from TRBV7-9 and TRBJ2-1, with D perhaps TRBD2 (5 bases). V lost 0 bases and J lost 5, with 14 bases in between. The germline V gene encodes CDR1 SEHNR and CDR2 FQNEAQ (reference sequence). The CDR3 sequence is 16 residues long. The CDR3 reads CASSLALDPRDNEQFF. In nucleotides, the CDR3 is TGTGCCAGCAGCTTAGCACTAGATCCTCGGGACAATGAGCAGTTCTTC.

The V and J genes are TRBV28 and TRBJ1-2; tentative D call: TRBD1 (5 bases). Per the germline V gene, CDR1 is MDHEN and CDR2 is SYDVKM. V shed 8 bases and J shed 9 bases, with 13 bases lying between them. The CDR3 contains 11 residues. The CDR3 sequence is CASAEGRRYTF. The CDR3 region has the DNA TGTGCCAGCGCTGAGGGACGGCGCTACACCTTC.

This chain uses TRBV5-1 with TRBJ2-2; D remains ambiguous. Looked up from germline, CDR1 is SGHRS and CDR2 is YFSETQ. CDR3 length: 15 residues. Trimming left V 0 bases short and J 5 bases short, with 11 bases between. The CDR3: CASSLDPVGTGELFF. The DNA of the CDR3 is TGCGCCAGCAGCTTGGACCCAGTGGGGACCGGGGAGCTGTTTTTT.

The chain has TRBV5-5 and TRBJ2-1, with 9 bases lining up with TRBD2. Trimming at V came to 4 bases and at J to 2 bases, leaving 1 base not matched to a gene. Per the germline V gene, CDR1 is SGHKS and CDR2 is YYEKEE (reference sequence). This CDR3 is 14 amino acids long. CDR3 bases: TGTGCCAGCAGCCCTAGCGGGACCTACAATGAGCAGTTCTTC. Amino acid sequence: CASSPSGTYNEQFF.

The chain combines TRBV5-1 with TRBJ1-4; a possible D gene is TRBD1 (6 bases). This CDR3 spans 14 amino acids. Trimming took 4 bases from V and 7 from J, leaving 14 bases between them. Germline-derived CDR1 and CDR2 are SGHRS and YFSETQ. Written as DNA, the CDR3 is TGCGCCAGCAGCCCCGACAGGCCGCGTGAAAAACTGTTTTTT. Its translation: CASSPDRPREKLFF.

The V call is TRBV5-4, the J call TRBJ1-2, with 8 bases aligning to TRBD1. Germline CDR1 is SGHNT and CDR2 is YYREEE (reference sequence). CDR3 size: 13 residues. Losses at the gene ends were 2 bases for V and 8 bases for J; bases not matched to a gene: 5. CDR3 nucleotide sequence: TGTGCCAGCAGCTTCAGGGGGCATCGAGGCTACACCTTC. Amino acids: CASSFRGHRGYTF. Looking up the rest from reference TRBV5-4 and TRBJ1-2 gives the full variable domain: ETGVTQSPTHLIKTRGQQVTLRCSSQSGHNTVSWYQQALGQGPQFIFQYYREEENGRGNFPPRFSGLQFPNYSSELNVNALELDDSALYLCASSFRGHRGYTFGSGTRLTVV.

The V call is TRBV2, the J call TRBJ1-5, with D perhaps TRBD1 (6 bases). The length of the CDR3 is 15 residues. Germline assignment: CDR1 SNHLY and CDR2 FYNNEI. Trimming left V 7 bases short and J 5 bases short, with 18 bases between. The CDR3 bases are TGTGCCAGCAACCTCGGACAGACGAGGGATCAGCCCCAGCATTTT. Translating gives CASNLGQTRDQPQHF.